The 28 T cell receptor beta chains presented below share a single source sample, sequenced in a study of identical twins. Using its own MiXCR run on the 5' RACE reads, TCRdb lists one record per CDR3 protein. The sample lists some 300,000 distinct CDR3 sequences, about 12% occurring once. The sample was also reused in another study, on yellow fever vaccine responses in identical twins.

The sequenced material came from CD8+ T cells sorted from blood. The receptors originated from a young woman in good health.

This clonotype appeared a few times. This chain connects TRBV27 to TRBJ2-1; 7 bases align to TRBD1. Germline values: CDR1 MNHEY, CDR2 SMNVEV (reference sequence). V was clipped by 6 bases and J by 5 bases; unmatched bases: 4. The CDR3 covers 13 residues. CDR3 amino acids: CASSNRGHNEQFF. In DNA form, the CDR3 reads TGTGCCAGCAGCAACAGGGGACACAATGAGCAGTTCTTC.

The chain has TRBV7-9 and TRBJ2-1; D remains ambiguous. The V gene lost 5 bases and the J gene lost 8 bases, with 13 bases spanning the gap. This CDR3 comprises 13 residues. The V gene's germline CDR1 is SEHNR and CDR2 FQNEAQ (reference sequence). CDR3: CASSPPEADEQFF. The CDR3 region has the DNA TGTGCCAGCAGCCCTCCCGAAGCCGATGAGCAGTTCTTC.

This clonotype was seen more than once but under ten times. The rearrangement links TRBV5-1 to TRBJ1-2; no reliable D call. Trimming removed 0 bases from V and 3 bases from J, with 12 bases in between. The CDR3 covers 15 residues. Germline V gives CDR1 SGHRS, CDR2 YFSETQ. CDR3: CASSLDAAGDYGYTF. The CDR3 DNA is TGCGCCAGCAGCTTGGACGCGGCGGGCGACTATGGCTACACCTTC.

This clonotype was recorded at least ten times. This CDR3 is CASSWDRMVDTQYF. In DNA, the CDR3 is TGCGCCAGCAGCTGGGACAGGATGGTAGATACGCAGTATTTT. The chain uses TRBV5-1 and TRBJ2-3; 8 bases are a match to TRBD1. This CDR3 comprises 14 residues. Germline trimming cut 3 bases from V and 5 bases from J; bases unmatched to any gene: 5. The germline gives CDR1 SGHRS, CDR2 YFSETQ.

The CDR3, as DNA: TGTGCCAGCAGCCCAACCAGGGGGCTTGAGACCCAGTACTTC. Translation: CASSPTRGLETQYF. The V gene is TRBV14, the J gene TRBJ2-5; 8 bases are shared with TRBD1. CDR1 is SGHDN, CDR2 FVKESK, per germline. The CDR3 runs 14 residues. Trimming at V came to 4 bases and at J to 5 bases, leaving 6 bases not matched to a gene.

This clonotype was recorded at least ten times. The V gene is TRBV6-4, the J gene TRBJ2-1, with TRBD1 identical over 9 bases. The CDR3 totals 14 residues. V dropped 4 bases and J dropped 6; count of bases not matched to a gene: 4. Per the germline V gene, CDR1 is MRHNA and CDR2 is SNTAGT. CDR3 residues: CASSAGTGSNEQFF. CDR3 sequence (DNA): TGTGCCAGCAGTGCCGGGACAGGGAGCAATGAGCAGTTCTTC.

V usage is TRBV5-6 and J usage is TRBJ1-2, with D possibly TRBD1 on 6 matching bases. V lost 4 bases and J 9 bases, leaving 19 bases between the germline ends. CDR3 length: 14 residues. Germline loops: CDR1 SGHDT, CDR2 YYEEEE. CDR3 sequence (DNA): TGTGCCAGCAGCCCAAGGTGGGGGGGCAATCGCTACACCTTC. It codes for CASSPRWGGNRYTF.

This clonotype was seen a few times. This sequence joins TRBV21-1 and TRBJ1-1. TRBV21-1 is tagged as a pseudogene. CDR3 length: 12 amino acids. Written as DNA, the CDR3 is TGTGCCAGCGGGTGTGGGGACACTGAAGCTTTCTTT. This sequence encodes CASGCGDTEAFF.

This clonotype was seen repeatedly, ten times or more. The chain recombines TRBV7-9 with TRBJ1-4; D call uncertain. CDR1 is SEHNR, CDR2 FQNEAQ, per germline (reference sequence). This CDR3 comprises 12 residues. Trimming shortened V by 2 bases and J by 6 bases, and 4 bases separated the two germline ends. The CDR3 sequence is CASSLTDEKLFF. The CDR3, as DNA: TGTGCCAGCAGCTTAACAGATGAAAAACTGTTTTTT.

CDR3 sequence: CASSPQGVNTGELFF. CDR3 DNA: TGTGCCAGCAGCCCGCAGGGGGTGAACACCGGGGAGCTGTTTTTT. The genes are TRBV7-9 and TRBJ2-2; 7 bases are shared with TRBD1. After removal of 5 bases from V and 1 base from J, the junction contained 4 bases not matched to a gene. CDR1 is SEHNR and CDR2 is FQNEAQ in the germline V gene (reference sequence). The CDR3 spans 15 residues.

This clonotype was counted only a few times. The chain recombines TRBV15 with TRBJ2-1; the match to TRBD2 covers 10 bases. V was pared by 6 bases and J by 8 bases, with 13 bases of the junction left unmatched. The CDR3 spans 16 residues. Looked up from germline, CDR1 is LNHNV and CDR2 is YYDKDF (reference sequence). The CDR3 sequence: CATSRKREGLSYEQFF. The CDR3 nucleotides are TGTGCCACCAGTAGAAAGCGGGAGGGCCTTTCATATGAGCAGTTCTTC.

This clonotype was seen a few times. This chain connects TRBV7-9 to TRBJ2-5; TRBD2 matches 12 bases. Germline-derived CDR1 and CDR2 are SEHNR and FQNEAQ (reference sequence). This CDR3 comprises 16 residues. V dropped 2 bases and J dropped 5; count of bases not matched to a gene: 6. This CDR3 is CASSLILAGGLETQYF. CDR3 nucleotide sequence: TGTGCCAGCAGCTTAATCCTAGCGGGAGGGTTGGAGACCCAGTACTTC.

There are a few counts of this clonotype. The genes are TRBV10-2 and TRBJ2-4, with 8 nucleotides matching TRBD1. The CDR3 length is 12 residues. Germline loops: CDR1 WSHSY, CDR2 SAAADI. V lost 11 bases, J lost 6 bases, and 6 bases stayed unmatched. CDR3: CAAQGGGNIQYF. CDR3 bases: TGCGCCGCACAGGGGGGAGGAAACATTCAGTACTTC.

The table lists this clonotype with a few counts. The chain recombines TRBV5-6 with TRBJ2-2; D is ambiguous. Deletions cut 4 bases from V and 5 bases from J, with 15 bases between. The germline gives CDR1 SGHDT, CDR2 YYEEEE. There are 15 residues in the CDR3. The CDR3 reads CASSPRAKNTGELFF. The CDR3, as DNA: TGTGCCAGCAGCCCTAGGGCTAAGAATACCGGGGAGCTGTTTTTT.

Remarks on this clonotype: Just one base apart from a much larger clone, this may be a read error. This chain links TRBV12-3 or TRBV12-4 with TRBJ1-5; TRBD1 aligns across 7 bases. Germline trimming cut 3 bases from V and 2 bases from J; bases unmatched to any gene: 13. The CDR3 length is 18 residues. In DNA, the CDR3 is TGTGCCAGCAGTTTCACCCTAGAGACAGGGTCCCGCAATCAGCCCCAGCATTTT. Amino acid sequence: CASSFTLETGSRNQPQHF.

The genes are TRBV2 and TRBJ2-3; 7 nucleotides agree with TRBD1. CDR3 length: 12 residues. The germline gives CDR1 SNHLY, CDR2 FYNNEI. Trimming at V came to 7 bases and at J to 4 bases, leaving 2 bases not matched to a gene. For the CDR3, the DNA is TGTGCCAGCAAAGGGACAGCAGATACGCAGTATTTT. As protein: CASKGTADTQYF.

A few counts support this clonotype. The CDR3 sequence: CASSSNRDGTYEQYF. The CDR3 DNA reads TGTGCCAGCAGCTCAAACCGGGACGGTACCTACGAGCAGTACTTC. The V and J genes are TRBV28 and TRBJ2-7, with D perhaps assigned TRBD1 or TRBD2 (5 bases each). Per germline, CDR1 MDHEN and CDR2 SYDVKM. CDR3 length equals 15 residues. The V and J ends lost 6 bases and 2 bases respectively, with 17 bases between them.

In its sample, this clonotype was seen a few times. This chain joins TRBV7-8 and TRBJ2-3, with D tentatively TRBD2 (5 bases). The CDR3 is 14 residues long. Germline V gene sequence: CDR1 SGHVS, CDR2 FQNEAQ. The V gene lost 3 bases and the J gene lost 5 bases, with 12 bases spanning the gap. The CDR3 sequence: CASSFASSIDTQYF. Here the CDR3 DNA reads TGTGCCAGCAGCTTTGCTAGCTCGATAGATACGCAGTATTTT.

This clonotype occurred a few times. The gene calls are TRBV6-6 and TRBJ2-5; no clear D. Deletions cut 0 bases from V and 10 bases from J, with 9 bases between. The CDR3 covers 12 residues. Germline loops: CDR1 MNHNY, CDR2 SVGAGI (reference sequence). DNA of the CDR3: TGTGCCAGCAGTTACTCCCCCCTTGACCAGTACTTC. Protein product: CASSYSPLDQYF.

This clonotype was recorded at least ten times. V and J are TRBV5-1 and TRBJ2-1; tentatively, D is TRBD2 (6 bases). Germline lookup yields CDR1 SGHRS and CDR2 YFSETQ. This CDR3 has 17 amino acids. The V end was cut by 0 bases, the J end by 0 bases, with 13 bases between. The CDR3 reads CASSLAWEVGSYNEQFF. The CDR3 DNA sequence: TGCGCCAGCAGCTTGGCCTGGGAGGTGGGCTCCTACAATGAGCAGTTCTTC.

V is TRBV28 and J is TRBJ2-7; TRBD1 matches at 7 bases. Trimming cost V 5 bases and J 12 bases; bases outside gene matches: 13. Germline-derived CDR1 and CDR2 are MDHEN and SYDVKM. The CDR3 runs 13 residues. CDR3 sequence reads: CASSTGTAKDPYF. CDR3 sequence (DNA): TGTGCCAGCAGTACCGGGACAGCCAAAGACCCGTACTTC.

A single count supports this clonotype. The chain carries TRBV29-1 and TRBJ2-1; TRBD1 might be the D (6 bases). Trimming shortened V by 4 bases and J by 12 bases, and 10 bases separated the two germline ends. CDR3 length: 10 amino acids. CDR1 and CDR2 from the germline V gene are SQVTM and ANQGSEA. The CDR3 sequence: CSVGTEGQFF. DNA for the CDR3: TGCAGCGTTGGGACAGAAGGGCAGTTCTTC.

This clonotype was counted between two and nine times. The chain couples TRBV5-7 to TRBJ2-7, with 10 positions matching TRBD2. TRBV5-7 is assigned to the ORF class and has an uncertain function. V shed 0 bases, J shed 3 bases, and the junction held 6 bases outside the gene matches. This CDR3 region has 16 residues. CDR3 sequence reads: CASSLDQREGLYEQYF. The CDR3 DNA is TGTGCCAGCAGCTTGGACCAGCGGGAGGGCCTCTACGAGCAGTACTTC.

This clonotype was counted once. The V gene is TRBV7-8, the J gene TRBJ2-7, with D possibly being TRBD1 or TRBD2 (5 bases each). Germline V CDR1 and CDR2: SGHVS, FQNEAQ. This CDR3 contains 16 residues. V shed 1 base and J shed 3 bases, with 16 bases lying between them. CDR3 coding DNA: TGTGCCAGCAGCTTAGACCCGGGACGCAGCCTCTACGAGCAGTACTTC. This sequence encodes CASSLDPGRSLYEQYF.

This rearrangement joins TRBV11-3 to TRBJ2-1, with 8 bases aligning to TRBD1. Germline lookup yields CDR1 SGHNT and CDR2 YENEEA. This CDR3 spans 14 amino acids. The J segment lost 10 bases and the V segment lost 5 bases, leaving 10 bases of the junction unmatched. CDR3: CASSQPQGAPEQFF. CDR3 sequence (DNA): TGTGCCAGCAGCCAACCTCAGGGGGCGCCCGAGCAGTTCTTC.

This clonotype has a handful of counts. The CDR3 reads CASSLDRGPSNTEAFF. The CDR3 DNA sequence: TGTGCCAGCAGTTTAGACAGGGGGCCCTCCAACACTGAAGCTTTCTTT. This chain uses TRBV28 with TRBJ1-1; 10 nucleotides match TRBD1. This CDR3 contains 16 residues. Trimming took 2 bases from V and 2 from J; bases not matched to a gene: 5. In germline, CDR1 is MDHEN, CDR2 SYDVKM. Full variable domain (rest looked up from reference TRBV28 and TRBJ1-1): DVKVTQSSRYLVKRTGEKVFLECVQDMDHENMFWYRQDPGLGLRLIYFSYDVKMKEKGDIPEGYSVSREKKERFSLILESASTNQTSMYLCASSLDRGPSNTEAFFGQGTRLTVV.

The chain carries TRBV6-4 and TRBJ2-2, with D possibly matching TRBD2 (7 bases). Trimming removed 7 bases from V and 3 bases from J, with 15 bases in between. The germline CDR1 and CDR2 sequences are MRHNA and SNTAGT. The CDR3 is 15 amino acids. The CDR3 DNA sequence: TGTGCCAGCACTTACAGGGCGGGGGACACCGGGGAGCTGTTTTTT. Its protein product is CASTYRAGDTGELFF.

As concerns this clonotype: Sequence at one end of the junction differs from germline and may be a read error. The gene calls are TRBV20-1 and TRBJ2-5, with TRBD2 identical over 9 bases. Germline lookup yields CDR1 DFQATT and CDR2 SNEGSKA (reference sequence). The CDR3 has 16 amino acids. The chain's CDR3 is CCAMWLAGTRQETQYF. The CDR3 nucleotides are TGCTGTGCTATGTGGCTAGCGGGAACCAGGCAAGAGACCCAGTACTTC.